The 26 T cell receptor beta chains in this list originate from one sample, sequenced in a study of CD4 T cells in relation to SARS-CoV-2 and coronaviruses (TCRdb year 2021). Their recognized antigens are unknown. Library method: the immunoSEQ multiplex PCR assay. TCRdb re-hosts the immuneACCESS table, in-frame sequences only. Its copies lack some clones; in the studies checked, an unresolved V gene accounts for under half of them, and the cause for the rest is not known. In all, the sample holds around 32,000 clones, and 76% of those were seen once. Of the sample, 14% to 15% is held by the ten largest clones. CD4+ T cells from unexposed donors were collected before the COVID-19 pandemic (2011-2018). Following 10 days of culture, the EasySep CD4+ T cell isolation kit was used to isolate CD4+ T cells. The sample was CD4+ T cells from PBMCs, cultured in vitro. All receptors derive from a human donor in good health.

The chain joins TRBV27 to TRBJ1-1; D unresolved. Germline V gives CDR1 MNHEY, CDR2 SMNVEV (reference sequence). This CDR3 region has 13 residues. V was trimmed by 6 bases and J by 4 bases, leaving 12 bases between them. The CDR3: CASRWDGSTEAFF. The CDR3 nucleotides are TGTGCCAGCAGGTGGGATGGTAGCACTGAAGCTTTCTTT.

V and J are TRBV29-1 and TRBJ1-4; D call uncertain. This CDR3 is built from 11 residues. Germline V gene data show CDR1 as SQVTM and CDR2 as ANQGSEA. Trimming removed 8 bases at V and 1 base at J, with 5 bases between. The CDR3 loop is CSCLTNEKLFF. CDR3 coding DNA: TGCAGCTGCTTAACTAATGAAAAACTGTTTTTT.

The chain uses TRBV12-3 or TRBV12-4 and TRBJ1-2, with a weak D call TRBD1 (6 bases). V was clipped by 5 bases and J by 4 bases, with 11 bases between them. The CDR3 length is 13 residues. Here the CDR3 DNA reads TGTGCCAGCAGTAACAACAGGGCCTATGGCTACACCTTC. This gives the protein CASSNNRAYGYTF.

This clone came up once. The gene calls are TRBV5-1 and TRBJ2-2; the match to TRBD2 covers 9 bases. The CDR3 runs to 18 residues. Losses at the gene ends were 0 bases for V and 6 bases for J; bases not matched to a gene: 12. From germline, CDR1 is SGHRS and CDR2 YFSETQ. The CDR3 loop is CASSLGVGALAGSGELFF. As DNA, the CDR3 is TGCGCCAGCAGCTTGGGTGTGGGGGCCCTAGCGGGATCCGGGGAGCTGTTTTTT.

The V and J genes are TRBV5-1 and TRBJ2-7; D may be TRBD1 (5 bases). The length of the CDR3 is 14 residues. Trimming cost V 1 base and J 1 base, with 9 bases left between them. The germline gives CDR1 SGHRS, CDR2 YFSETQ. DNA for the CDR3: TGCGCCAGCAGCTTGATTGACAGATCCTACGAGCAGTACTTC. Protein sequence: CASSLIDRSYEQYF.

The chain uses TRBV4-1 and TRBJ2-3; tentatively, D is TRBD1 (5 bases). The CDR3 has 13 amino acids. Trimming took 0 bases from V and 4 from J, leaving 5 bases between them. Looked up from germline, CDR1 is MGHRA and CDR2 is YSYEKL. In nucleotides, the CDR3 is TGCGCCAGCAGCCAAGAAGGGGCAGATACGCAGTATTTT. Residues: CASSQEGADTQYF.

This clone was seen a few times. This chain joins TRBV19 and TRBJ1-3, with 8 positions matching TRBD1. The junction had 2 bases not matched to a gene; V was cut back by 2 bases and J by 2 bases. CDR1 LNHDA and CDR2 SQIVND come from the germline V gene (reference sequence). The CDR3 consists of 15 residues. CDR3 nucleotide sequence: TGTGCCAGTAGTATAACGACAGGGGCTGGAAACACCATATATTTT. As protein: CASSITTGAGNTIYF.

J is TRBJ2-3 and V is TRBV11-2; 7 nucleotides match TRBD1. The junction had 5 bases not matched to a gene; V was cut back by 1 base and J by 4 bases. The CDR3 extends over 15 amino acids. CDR1 and CDR2 from the germline V gene are SGHAT and FQNNGV. In DNA, the CDR3 is TGTGCCAGCAGCTTAGGTGGACAGGCCTCAGATACGCAGTATTTT. Protein: CASSLGGQASDTQYF.

This chain links TRBV6-5 with TRBJ1-2; D unresolved. Germline values: CDR1 MNHEY, CDR2 SVGAGI. Between the trimmed V and J ends, which lost 4 bases and 4 bases, there was a span of 19 bases. The CDR3 extends over 16 amino acids. The CDR3 coding sequence is TGTGCCAGCAGTTCGGGGTCTGGTCTATTCAGCTATGGCTACACCTTC. Its translation: CASSSGSGLFSYGYTF.

The V gene is TRBV27, the J gene TRBJ2-5; either TRBD1 or TRBD2 may supply D (5 bases each). V was pared by 2 bases and J by 5 bases, with 12 bases between. Germline CDR1 MNHEY, CDR2 SMNVEV (reference sequence). The CDR3 totals 14 residues. The CDR3 sequence is CASSLRDGPETQYF. In nucleotides, the CDR3 is TGTGCCAGCAGTTTAAGGGACGGGCCTGAGACCCAGTACTTC.

This clone was picked up a small number of times. The chain uses TRBV6-5 and TRBJ2-7; D remains unclear. Trimming took off 0 bases at V and 6 bases at J, with 12 bases between the two ends. The CDR3 has 14 amino acids. Germline V gene sequence: CDR1 MNHEY, CDR2 SVGAGI. CDR3 sequence reads: CASSYSELRLEQYF. In DNA form, the CDR3 reads TGTGCCAGCAGTTACTCTGAGCTCCGTCTCGAGCAGTACTTC.

The chain uses TRBV5-4 and TRBJ2-1; D is ambiguous. V gave up 0 bases and J gave up 9 bases, with 16 bases separating them. The CDR3 has 15 residues. Germline V gives CDR1 SGHNT, CDR2 YYREEE (reference sequence). DNA for the CDR3: TGTGCCAGCAGCTTGGACCCCCTTCGCGTAGGTGAGCAGTTCTTC. Translating gives CASSLDPLRVGEQFF.

The chain combines TRBV7-3 with TRBJ1-1, with D unclear. V dropped 5 bases and J dropped 0 bases, with 7 bases sitting between them. CDR3 length: 13 residues. Germline V gives CDR1 SGHTA, CDR2 FQGTGA. The CDR3 DNA is TGTGCCAGCAGCGATCAGGTGAACACTGAAGCTTTCTTT. Translated, it gives CASSDQVNTEAFF.

The sample holds a few counts of this clone. This sequence joins TRBV6-2 or TRBV6-3 and TRBJ2-7; 8 bases agree with TRBD2. The germline V gene encodes CDR1 MNHEY and CDR2 SVGEGT. The V segment lost 0 bases and the J segment 4 bases; nucleotides outside the gene matches: 5. This CDR3 region has 15 residues. CDR3 sequence: CASSYSEREFYEQYF. The DNA for the CDR3 is TGTGCCAGCAGTTACTCGGAGCGGGAGTTTTACGAGCAGTACTTC.

This clone has a handful of counts. The J gene is TRBJ1-1, the V gene TRBV9; 7 nucleotides agree with TRBD1. The CDR3 covers 15 residues. V lost 4 bases to trimming and J lost 5 bases; unmatched junction nucleotides: 11. The germline V gene has CDR1 SGDLS and CDR2 YYNGEE. This CDR3 is CASSPRDSTGTEAFF. The CDR3 nucleotides read TGTGCCAGCAGCCCGCGGGACAGTACGGGGACTGAAGCTTTCTTT. Full variable domain (outside the CDR3, taken from reference TRBV9 and TRBJ1-1): DSGVTQTPKHLITATGQRVTLRCSPRSGDLSVYWYQQSLDQGLQFLIQYYNGEERAKGNILERFSAQQFPDLHSELNLSSLELGDSALYFCASSPRDSTGTEAFFGQGTRLTVV.

Notes on this clone: Its ends do not fully match the called genes, so a read error is possible. J is TRBJ2-7 and V is TRBV7-7; 8 bases align to TRBD1. Per germline, CDR1 SSHAT and CDR2 FNYEAQ (reference sequence). The CDR3 is 15 residues long. CDR3 loop: CASSLDDRGGNEQYF. The CDR3 region has the DNA TGTGCTAGCAGCTTAGACGACAGGGGAGGAAACGAGCAGTACTTC.

This chain uses TRBV5-5 with TRBJ2-5; D uncertain. V lost 4 bases, J lost 2 bases, and 12 bases lay in between. Germline CDR1 and CDR2: SGHKS and YYEKEE (reference sequence). The CDR3 extends over 14 amino acids. CDR3 DNA sequence: TGTGCCAGCAGCCCTCTCGGGCTACAAGAGACCCAGTACTTC. This codes for CASSPLGLQETQYF. The entire variable domain, with the rest obtained from reference TRBV5-5 and TRBJ2-5, is as follows: DAGVTQSPTHLIKTRGQQVTLRCSPISGHKSVSWYQQVLGQGPQFIFQYYEKEERGRGNFPDRFSARQFPNYSSELNVNALLLGDSALYLCASSPLGLQETQYFGPGTRLLVL.

This chain links TRBV27 with TRBJ2-6; D not resolved. Between the trimmed V and J ends, which lost 3 bases and 0 bases, there was a span of 3 bases. Germline V gene sequence: CDR1 MNHEY, CDR2 SMNVEV (reference sequence). This CDR3 has 14 amino acids. The CDR3 bases are TGTGCCAGCAGTTTTTACTCTGGGGCCAACGTCCTGACTTTC. Its protein product is CASSFYSGANVLTF.

The chain combines TRBV19 with TRBJ1-3; D remains unclear. Germline V CDR1 and CDR2: LNHDA, SQIVND (reference sequence). The V end was cut by 6 bases, the J end by 0 bases, with 12 bases between. The CDR3 covers 15 residues. CDR3 in DNA: TGTGCCAGTAGCCTCAGAAGTAACTCTGGAAACACCATATATTTT. This translates into CASSLRSNSGNTIYF.

In its sample, this clone was seen a few times. V and J are TRBV6-2 or TRBV6-3 and TRBJ2-1; D is uncertain. Germline V CDR1 and CDR2: MNHEY, SVGEGT. The CDR3 totals 11 residues. V lost 1 base, J lost 8 bases, and 3 bases lay in between. In nucleotides, the CDR3 is TGTGCCAGCAGTTACTGGTATGAGCAGTTCTTC. Translating it yields CASSYWYEQFF.

V is TRBV7-2 and J is TRBJ2-7, with a weak D call TRBD1 (5 bases). Germline V CDR1 and CDR2: SGHTA, FQGNSA. V was pared by 5 bases and J by 3 bases, with 8 bases between. This CDR3 has 12 residues. The CDR3 protein is CASSQDSYEQYF. In nucleotides, the CDR3 is TGTGCCAGCAGCCAAGACAGCTACGAGCAGTACTTC.

This clone was found a few times. V usage is TRBV6-4 and J usage is TRBJ2-1; unclear D gene. CDR1 is MRHNA and CDR2 is SNTAGT in the germline V gene. The CDR3 runs 13 residues. Trimming took 2 bases from V and 7 from J, leaving 9 bases between them. The chain's CDR3 is CASSDGNNNEQFF. The CDR3, as DNA: TGTGCCAGCAGTGACGGGAACAATAATGAGCAGTTCTTC.

The chain couples TRBV11-3 to TRBJ2-5, with 15 bases aligning to TRBD2. The germline CDR1 and CDR2 sequences are SGHNT and YENEEA. V lost 2 bases to trimming and J lost 4 bases; unmatched junction nucleotides: 5. This CDR3 contains 17 residues. The CDR3 DNA reads TGTGCCAGCAGCTTACCACGGACTAGCGGGGGGGCAGAGACCCAGTACTTC. This sequence encodes CASSLPRTSGGAETQYF.

The chain is built from TRBV5-4 and TRBJ2-1; D possibly uses TRBD1 or TRBD2 (5 bases each). From germline, CDR1 is SGHNT and CDR2 YYREEE (reference sequence). The CDR3 sequence is 13 residues long. V dropped 0 bases and J dropped 10 bases, with 11 bases sitting between them. The CDR3 protein is CASSLAGRREQFF. The CDR3 DNA reads TGTGCCAGCAGCTTGGCGGGACGTAGGGAGCAGTTCTTC.

V usage is TRBV2 and J usage is TRBJ2-2; no clear D. Per the germline V gene, CDR1 is SNHLY and CDR2 is FYNNEI. V lost 2 bases, J lost 5 bases, and 9 bases lay in between. The CDR3 spans 14 residues. The CDR3 is CASSESPSTGELFF. For the CDR3, the DNA is TGTGCCAGCAGTGAAAGTCCTTCGACCGGGGAGCTGTTTTTT.

The chain has TRBV19 and TRBJ1-1; D gene ambiguous. The V gene's germline CDR1 is LNHDA and CDR2 SQIVND (reference sequence). CDR3 length: 14 amino acids. Deletions cut 4 bases from V and 3 bases from J, with 12 bases between. The CDR3 DNA reads as TGTGCCAGTAGTAGTCTTGCTGGGGACACTGAAGCTTTCTTT. Translated: CASSSLAGDTEAFF.